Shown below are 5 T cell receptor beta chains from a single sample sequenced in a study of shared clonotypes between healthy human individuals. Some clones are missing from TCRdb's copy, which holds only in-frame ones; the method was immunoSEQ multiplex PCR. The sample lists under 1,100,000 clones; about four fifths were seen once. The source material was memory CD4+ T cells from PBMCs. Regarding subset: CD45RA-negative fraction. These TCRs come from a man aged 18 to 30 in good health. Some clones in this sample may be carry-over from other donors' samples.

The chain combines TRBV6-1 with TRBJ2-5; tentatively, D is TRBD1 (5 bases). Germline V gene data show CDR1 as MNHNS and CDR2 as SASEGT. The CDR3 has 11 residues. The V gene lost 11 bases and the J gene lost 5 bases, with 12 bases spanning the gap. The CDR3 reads CAVQGLETQYF. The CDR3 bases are TGTGCCGTCCAGGGATTGGAGACCCAGTACTTC.

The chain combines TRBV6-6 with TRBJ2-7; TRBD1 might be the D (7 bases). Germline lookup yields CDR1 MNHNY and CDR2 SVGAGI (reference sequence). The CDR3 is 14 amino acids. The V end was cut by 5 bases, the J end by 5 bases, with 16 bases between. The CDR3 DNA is TGTGCCAGCAGTGGAGGGACAGCTTCCAACGAGCAGTACTTC. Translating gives CASSGGTASNEQYF.

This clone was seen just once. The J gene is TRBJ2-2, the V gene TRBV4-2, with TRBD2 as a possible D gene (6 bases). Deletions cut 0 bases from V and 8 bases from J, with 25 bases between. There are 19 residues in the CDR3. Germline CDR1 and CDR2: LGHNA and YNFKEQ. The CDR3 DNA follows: TGTGCCAGCAGCCAAGATAGCCCCTTTCACCCGGCGGGACCAGGGGAGCTGTTTTTT. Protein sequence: CASSQDSPFHPAGPGELFF.

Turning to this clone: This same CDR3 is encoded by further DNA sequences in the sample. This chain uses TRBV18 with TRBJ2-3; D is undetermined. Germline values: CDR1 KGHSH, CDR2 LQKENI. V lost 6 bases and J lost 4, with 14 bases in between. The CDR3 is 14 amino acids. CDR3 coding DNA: TGTGCCAGCTCCCCCCTCACGGCCGCAGATACGCAGTATTTT. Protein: CASSPLTAADTQYF. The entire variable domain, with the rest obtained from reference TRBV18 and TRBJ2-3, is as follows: NAGVMQNPRHLVRRRGQEARLRCSPMKGHSHVYWYRQLPEEGLKFMVYLQKENIIDESGMPKERFSAEFPKEGPSILRIQQVVRGDSAAYFCASSPLTAADTQYFGPGTRLTVL.

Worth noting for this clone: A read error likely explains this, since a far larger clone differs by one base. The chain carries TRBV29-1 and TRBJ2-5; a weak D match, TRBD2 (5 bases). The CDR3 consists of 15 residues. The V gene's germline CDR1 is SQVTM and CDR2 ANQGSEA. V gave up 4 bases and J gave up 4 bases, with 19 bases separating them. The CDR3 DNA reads TGCAGCGTTGCGGCTAGCAGGAGTCTTGGAGAGACCCAGTACTTC. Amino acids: CSVAASRSLGETQYF. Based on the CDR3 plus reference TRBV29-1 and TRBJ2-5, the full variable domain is SAVISQKPSRDICQRGTSLTIQCQVDSQVTMMFWYRQQPGQSLTLIATANQGSEATYESGFVIDKFPISRPNLTFSTLTVSNMSPEDSSIYLCSVAASRSLGETQYFGPGTRLLVL.